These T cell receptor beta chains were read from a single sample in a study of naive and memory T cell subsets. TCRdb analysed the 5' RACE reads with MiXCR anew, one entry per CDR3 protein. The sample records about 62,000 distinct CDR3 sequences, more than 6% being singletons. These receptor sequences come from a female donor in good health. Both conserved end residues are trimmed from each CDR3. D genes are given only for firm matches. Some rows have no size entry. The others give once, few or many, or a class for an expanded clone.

cdr3_aa: ASSFPGTSGHEQF; j_call: TRBJ2-1; d_call: TRBD2; v_call: TRBV7-9; cdr3_length: 13; clone_size: -
cdr3_aa: ASSLWETNTEAF; j_call: TRBJ1-1; d_call: -; v_call: TRBV5-5; cdr3_length: 12; clone_size: many
cdr3_aa: ASRAGAAETQY; j_call: TRBJ2-5; d_call: -; v_call: TRBV25-1; cdr3_length: 11; clone_size: few
cdr3_aa: ASSESAEGYGYT; j_call: TRBJ1-2; d_call: -; v_call: TRBV10-2; cdr3_length: 12; clone_size: many
cdr3_aa: SVELSGAAYEQY; j_call: TRBJ2-7; d_call: TRBD2; v_call: TRBV29-1; cdr3_length: 12; clone_size: -
cdr3_aa: ASSQDSVTARADYGYT; j_call: TRBJ1-2; d_call: -; v_call: TRBV4-1; cdr3_length: 16; clone_size: few
cdr3_aa: ASSLVLRGSYEQY; j_call: TRBJ2-7; d_call: -; v_call: TRBV28; cdr3_length: 13; clone_size: few
cdr3_aa: ASSLAGGKETQY; j_call: TRBJ2-5; d_call: TRBD1; v_call: TRBV11-2; cdr3_length: 12; clone_size: many
cdr3_aa: ASSMGQGGETQY; j_call: TRBJ2-5; d_call: TRBD1; v_call: TRBV5-1; cdr3_length: 12; clone_size: -
cdr3_aa: ASSYGAGVVETQY; j_call: TRBJ2-5; d_call: TRBD2; v_call: TRBV6-5; cdr3_length: 13; clone_size: few
cdr3_aa: ASSSYTRGGRTEAF; j_call: TRBJ1-1; d_call: -; v_call: TRBV5-1; cdr3_length: 14; clone_size: many
cdr3_aa: SARETYEQY; j_call: TRBJ2-7; d_call: -; v_call: TRBV20-1; cdr3_length: 9; clone_size: few
cdr3_aa: ASSLSWAAPDTLH; j_call: TRBJ1-6; d_call: -; v_call: TRBV12-3/TRBV12-4; cdr3_length: 13; clone_size: -
cdr3_aa: AISADGSTDTQY; j_call: TRBJ2-3; d_call: -; v_call: TRBV10-3; cdr3_length: 12; clone_size: -
cdr3_aa: ASRGGANTGELF; j_call: TRBJ2-2; d_call: -; v_call: TRBV12-3/TRBV12-4; cdr3_length: 12; clone_size: -
cdr3_aa: ASNSPGGSSYNEQF; j_call: TRBJ2-1; d_call: -; v_call: TRBV19; cdr3_length: 14; clone_size: few
cdr3_aa: SVESGTSYNEQF; j_call: TRBJ2-1; d_call: -; v_call: TRBV29-1; cdr3_length: 12; clone_size: many
cdr3_aa: ASSEQGTPTEAF; j_call: TRBJ1-1; d_call: -; v_call: TRBV6-1; cdr3_length: 12; clone_size: many
cdr3_aa: ASSLNRPPYGYT; j_call: TRBJ1-2; d_call: -; v_call: TRBV5-1; cdr3_length: 12; clone_size: -
cdr3_aa: ASSKQGNQPQH; j_call: TRBJ1-5; d_call: TRBD1; v_call: TRBV12-3/TRBV12-4; cdr3_length: 11; clone_size: many
cdr3_aa: ASSLLAGSQPQH; j_call: TRBJ1-5; d_call: -; v_call: TRBV27; cdr3_length: 12; clone_size: -
cdr3_aa: ASSPRVPSYEQY; j_call: TRBJ2-7; d_call: -; v_call: TRBV5-4; cdr3_length: 12; clone_size: -
cdr3_aa: ASSRLTSTDTQY; j_call: TRBJ2-3; d_call: -; v_call: TRBV28; cdr3_length: 12; clone_size: many
cdr3_aa: SAPTPGLAGNEQF; j_call: TRBJ2-1; d_call: TRBD2; v_call: TRBV20-1; cdr3_length: 13; clone_size: -
cdr3_aa: SVSPRDTERTEAF; j_call: TRBJ1-1; d_call: -; v_call: TRBV29-1; cdr3_length: 13; clone_size: many
cdr3_aa: STGRGAVTEAF; j_call: TRBJ1-1; d_call: -; v_call: TRBV20-1; cdr3_length: 11; clone_size: -
cdr3_aa: ASSPPNGDSKNIQY; j_call: TRBJ2-4; d_call: TRBD1; v_call: TRBV18; cdr3_length: 14; clone_size: few
cdr3_aa: ASSSNQAVIYEQY; j_call: TRBJ2-7; d_call: -; v_call: TRBV5-4; cdr3_length: 13; clone_size: -
cdr3_aa: ASSAPIAGPGNTIY; j_call: TRBJ1-3; d_call: -; v_call: TRBV6-4; cdr3_length: 14; clone_size: -
cdr3_aa: SARVLLAGETDTQY; j_call: TRBJ2-3; d_call: TRBD2; v_call: TRBV20-1; cdr3_length: 14; clone_size: many
cdr3_aa: ASSFGRRNGNEQY; j_call: TRBJ2-7; d_call: -; v_call: TRBV27; cdr3_length: 13; clone_size: many
cdr3_aa: ASSLEIRSGANVLT; j_call: TRBJ2-6; d_call: -; v_call: TRBV5-1; cdr3_length: 14; clone_size: many
cdr3_aa: ASRQQGSNQPQH; j_call: TRBJ1-5; d_call: -; v_call: TRBV28; cdr3_length: 12; clone_size: -
cdr3_aa: ASSFNLGAYEQY; j_call: TRBJ2-7; d_call: -; v_call: TRBV12-3/TRBV12-4; cdr3_length: 12; clone_size: -
cdr3_aa: ASSLGRVGEQY; j_call: TRBJ2-7; d_call: -; v_call: TRBV28; cdr3_length: 11; clone_size: -
cdr3_aa: ASSFYLKTEAF; j_call: TRBJ1-1; d_call: -; v_call: TRBV5-5; cdr3_length: 11; clone_size: few
cdr3_aa: ASSQAGQSIGGYT; j_call: TRBJ1-2; d_call: -; v_call: TRBV3-1; cdr3_length: 13; clone_size: few
cdr3_aa: ASSRQLDTEAF; j_call: TRBJ1-1; d_call: -; v_call: TRBV6-5; cdr3_length: 11; clone_size: few
cdr3_aa: ASSFRVGTEAF; j_call: TRBJ1-1; d_call: -; v_call: TRBV5-1; cdr3_length: 11; clone_size: many
cdr3_aa: ASREGNTEAF; j_call: TRBJ1-1; d_call: -; v_call: TRBV12-3/TRBV12-4; cdr3_length: 10; clone_size: many
cdr3_aa: ASRVPPNTEAF; j_call: TRBJ1-1; d_call: -; v_call: TRBV6-6; cdr3_length: 11; clone_size: -